This T cell receptor beta chain is from a study of blood T cells in healthy people across ages. For the second PCR, which ran for about 6 to 11 cycles, a sample-barcoded 5' primer and a J-beta primer mix were used. TCRdb processed the 5' RACE reads anew with MiXCR; each CDR3 protein has one entry. The sample has fewer than 650,000 distinct CDR3 sequences, roughly a quarter seen once. Isolation per sample recovered at least 7 million PBMCs. Germline CDR1 reads MRHNA; CDR2 reads SNTAGT. This CDR3 has 14 amino acids. Trimming pared 7 bases from V and 6 bases from J, leaving 18 bases between. The same sample was also used in a study of T cells of mothers and their children.

The V gene is TRBV6-4, the J gene TRBJ1-1; no clear D. The clonotype was recovered from a boy between 2 and 10 years old in good health. Material for sequencing was blood. The chain's CDR3 is CASTRRRQLPEAFF. In DNA form, the CDR3 reads TGTGCCAGCACCCGTAGGAGGCAGCTTCCTGAAGCTTTCTTT.